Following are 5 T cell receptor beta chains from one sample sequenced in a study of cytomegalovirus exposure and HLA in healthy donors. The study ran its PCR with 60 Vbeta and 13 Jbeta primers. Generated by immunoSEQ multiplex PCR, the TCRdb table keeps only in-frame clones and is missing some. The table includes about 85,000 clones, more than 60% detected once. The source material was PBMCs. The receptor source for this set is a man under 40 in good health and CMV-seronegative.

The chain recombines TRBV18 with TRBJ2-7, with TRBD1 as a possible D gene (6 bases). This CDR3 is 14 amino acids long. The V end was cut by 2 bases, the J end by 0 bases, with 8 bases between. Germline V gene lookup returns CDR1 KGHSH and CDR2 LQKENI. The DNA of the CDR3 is TGTGCCAGCTCACCAGGGACAAACTCCTACGAGCAGTACTTC. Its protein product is CASSPGTNSYEQYF. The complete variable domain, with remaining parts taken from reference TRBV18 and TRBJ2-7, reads NAGVMQNPRHLVRRRGQEARLRCSPMKGHSHVYWYRQLPEEGLKFMVYLQKENIIDESGMPKERFSAEFPKEGPSILRIQQVVRGDSAAYFCASSPGTNSYEQYFGPGTRLTVT.

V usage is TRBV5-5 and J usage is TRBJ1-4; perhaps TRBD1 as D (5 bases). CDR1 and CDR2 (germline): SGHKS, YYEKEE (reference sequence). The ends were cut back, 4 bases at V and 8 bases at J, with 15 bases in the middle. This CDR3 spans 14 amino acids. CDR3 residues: CASSPLAGIEKLFF. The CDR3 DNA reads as TGTGCCAGCAGCCCCCTTGCAGGGATAGAAAAACTGTTTTTT.

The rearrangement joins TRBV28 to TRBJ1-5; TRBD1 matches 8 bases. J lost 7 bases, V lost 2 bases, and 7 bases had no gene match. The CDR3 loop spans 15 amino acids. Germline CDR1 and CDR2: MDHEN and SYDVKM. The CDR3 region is CASSLDPTGAQPQHF. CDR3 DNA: TGTGCCAGCAGTTTAGATCCGACAGGGGCACAGCCCCAGCATTTT. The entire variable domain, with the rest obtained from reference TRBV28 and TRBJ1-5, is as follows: DVKVTQSSRYLVKRTGEKVFLECVQDMDHENMFWYRQDPGLGLRLIYFSYDVKMKEKGDIPEGYSVSREKKERFSLILESASTNQTSMYLCASSLDPTGAQPQHFGDGTRLSIL.

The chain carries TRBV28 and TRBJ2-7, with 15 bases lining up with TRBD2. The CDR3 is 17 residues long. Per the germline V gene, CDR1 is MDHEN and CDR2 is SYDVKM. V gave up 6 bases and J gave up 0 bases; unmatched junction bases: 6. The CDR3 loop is CASRGTSGRPSSYEQYF. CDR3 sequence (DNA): TGTGCCAGCAGGGGGACTAGCGGGAGGCCCAGCTCCTACGAGCAGTACTTC.

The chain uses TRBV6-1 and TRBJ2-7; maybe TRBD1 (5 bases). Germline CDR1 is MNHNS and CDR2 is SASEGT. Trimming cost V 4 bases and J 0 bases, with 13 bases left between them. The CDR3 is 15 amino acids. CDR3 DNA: TGTGCCAGCAGTGCCTATCGACAGAGCTCCTACGAGCAGTACTTC. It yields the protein CASSAYRQSSYEQYF.